These 22 T cell receptor beta chains share one sample of origin, sequenced in a study of blood T cells in healthy people across ages. The second PCR ran roughly 6 to 11 cycles with a sample-barcoded 5' primer and J-beta primers. TCRdb re-called the 5' RACE reads through MiXCR, storing one row per CDR3 protein. The table has approximately 1,000,000 distinct CDR3 sequences, around two fifths seen once. The sample comprised blood. The source of these receptors is a man in his late teens or twenties in good health.

This clonotype was counted between two and nine times. V usage is TRBV6-2 or TRBV6-3 and J usage is TRBJ1-5; 7 bases align to TRBD1. The CDR3 totals 18 residues. Germline V lookup: CDR1 MNHEY, CDR2 SVGEGT. V lost 2 bases and J lost 4; bases outside the gene matches: 14. The DNA for the CDR3 is TGTGCCAGCAGTTACCCCCGTGGTACAGGGGACCTAAATCAGCCCCAGCATTTT. This sequence encodes CASSYPRGTGDLNQPQHF.

The chain has TRBV13 and TRBJ2-7; D could derive from TRBD1 or TRBD2 (5 bases each). The CDR3 has 14 residues. CDR1 PRHDT and CDR2 FYEKMQ come from the germline V gene (reference sequence). V lost 2 bases and J lost 3, with 11 bases in between. This chain's CDR3 is CASSLRDDFYEQYF. CDR3 DNA sequence: TGTGCCAGCAGCTTAAGGGACGATTTCTACGAGCAGTACTTC.

The sample holds a few counts of this clonotype. In nucleotides, the CDR3 is TGTGCCAGCAGACCCGGGACAGTCAAATATCAGCCCCAGCATTTT. Its translation: CASRPGTVKYQPQHF. The gene calls are TRBV28 and TRBJ1-5; 7 bases agree with TRBD1. Germline V gives CDR1 MDHEN, CDR2 SYDVKM. This CDR3 is 15 amino acids long. V gave up 6 bases and J gave up 5 bases; unmatched junction bases: 10.

In its sample, this clonotype was seen a few times. The chain couples TRBV18 to TRBJ1-1, with TRBD1 identical over 7 bases. CDR1 and CDR2 (germline): KGHSH, LQKENI. The CDR3 runs 16 residues. The V gene end was trimmed by 3 bases and the J gene end by 0 bases; junction bases not matched to a gene: 7. The CDR3 is CASSPTGAELNTEAFF. The CDR3, as DNA: TGTGCCAGCTCACCCACAGGGGCGGAACTGAACACTGAAGCTTTCTTT.

The chain joins TRBV9 to TRBJ2-4, with D maybe TRBD2 (6 bases). The germline V gene encodes CDR1 SGDLS and CDR2 YYNGEE. The CDR3 runs to 14 residues. The germline V and J ends were trimmed by 4 bases and 0 bases, with 8 bases remaining between them. DNA of the CDR3: TGTGCCAGCAGCTCGGGGGTAGCCAAAAACATTCAGTACTTC. Translation gives CASSSGVAKNIQYF.

This clonotype was found a few times. J is TRBJ1-6 and V is TRBV29-1; TRBD1 matches 8 bases. In germline, CDR1 is SQVTM, CDR2 ANQGSEA. The junction had 3 bases not matched to a gene; V was cut back by 6 bases and J by 5 bases. CDR3 size: 13 residues. The CDR3 DNA sequence: TGCAGCGTAGTGACAGGGGATAATTCACCCCTCCACTTT. Protein product: CSVVTGDNSPLHF.

This clonotype was seen a single time. V and J are TRBV20-1 and TRBJ2-3; unclear D gene. Trimming removed 0 bases from V and 4 bases from J, with 5 bases in between. CDR3 length: 12 residues. Looked up from germline, CDR1 is DFQATT and CDR2 is SNEGSKA (reference sequence). This chain's CDR3 is CSARDDPDTQYF. CDR3 bases: TGCAGTGCTAGAGACGACCCAGATACGCAGTATTTT.

This clonotype was detected only a few times. The V call is TRBV27, the J call TRBJ2-5; D gene ambiguous. Germline values: CDR1 MNHEY, CDR2 SMNVEV (reference sequence). The CDR3 covers 15 residues. V was clipped by 0 bases and J by 4 bases, with 12 bases between them. The CDR3 nucleotides are TGTGCCAGCAGTTTATCCGCCTACTTGGGAGAGACCCAGTACTTC. Residues: CASSLSAYLGETQYF.

V and J are TRBV2 and TRBJ2-7; 7 positions match TRBD1. Germline CDR1 SNHLY, CDR2 FYNNEI. The CDR3 extends over 13 amino acids. The trim removed 8 bases at V and 3 bases at J, leaving 7 bases unmatched. This chain's CDR3 is CASGQDRDYEQYF. For the CDR3, the DNA is TGTGCCAGCGGACAGGACAGAGACTACGAGCAGTACTTC.

This clonotype was seen only a few times. The chain combines TRBV5-1 with TRBJ2-3; D not certain. The V and J ends lost 0 bases and 5 bases respectively, with 7 bases between them. This CDR3 region has 13 residues. Germline-derived CDR1 and CDR2 are SGHRS and YFSETQ. The CDR3 sequence is CASSLAWEDTQYF. The CDR3 DNA reads TGCGCCAGCAGCTTGGCCTGGGAAGATACGCAGTATTTT.

This clonotype was counted ten times or more. V usage is TRBV2 and J usage is TRBJ1-2; 7 bases agree with TRBD1. The CDR3 runs 14 residues. The V segment lost 3 bases and the J segment 2 bases; nucleotides outside the gene matches: 3. CDR1 SNHLY and CDR2 FYNNEI come from the germline V gene. The CDR3 coding sequence is TGTGCCAGCAGTGATGAGGGACAGAACTATGGCTACACCTTC. Protein: CASSDEGQNYGYTF.

The gene calls are TRBV4-3 and TRBJ2-1; no firm D call. The CDR3 runs 14 residues. Germline assignment: CDR1 LGHNA and CDR2 YSLEER. The V gene lost 1 base and the J gene lost 8 bases, with 12 bases spanning the gap. This CDR3 is CASSQGDRVHEQFF. The CDR3 DNA is TGCGCCAGCAGCCAAGGAGACCGAGTCCATGAGCAGTTCTTC.

This clonotype came up a few times. The CDR3 loop reads CASSLMSNYGYTF. Here the CDR3 DNA reads TGTGCCAGCAGCTTAATGAGTAACTATGGCTACACCTTC. This chain uses TRBV7-2 with TRBJ1-2; D is uncertain. The germline V gene encodes CDR1 SGHTA and CDR2 FQGNSA. The V end lost 2 bases, the J end lost 1 base, and 5 bases lay between the germline ends. This CDR3 comprises 13 residues.

Here the CDR3 reads CASSYSRDRVTGELFF. In DNA, the CDR3 is TGTGCCAGCAGTTACTCAAGGGACAGGGTCACCGGGGAGCTGTTTTTT. The chain is built from TRBV6-2 or TRBV6-3 and TRBJ2-2; 9 bases are shared with TRBD1. CDR3 size: 16 residues. CDR1 MNHEY and CDR2 SVGEGT come from the germline V gene. The trim removed 0 bases at V and 4 bases at J, leaving 3 bases unmatched.

This clonotype was counted between two and nine times. The rearrangement joins TRBV9 to TRBJ1-2, with D unclear. CDR1 SGDLS and CDR2 YYNGEE come from the germline V gene. V shed 2 bases and J shed 1 base, with 12 bases lying between them. This CDR3 spans 15 amino acids. The CDR3 loop reads CASSVLGDLNYGYTF. CDR3 nucleotide sequence: TGTGCCAGCAGCGTTTTAGGAGATCTTAACTATGGCTACACCTTC.

V and J are TRBV7-9 and TRBJ1-5; 10 bases agree with TRBD1. The CDR3 is 18 residues long. CDR1 is SEHNR and CDR2 is FQNEAQ in the germline V gene (reference sequence). V gave up 5 bases and J gave up 2 bases; unmatched junction bases: 12. The CDR3 loop is CASSIYLGQGDGNQPQHF. As DNA, the CDR3 is TGTGCCAGCAGCATATACCTCGGACAGGGGGACGGCAATCAGCCCCAGCATTTT.

This clonotype was recorded once. A single base separates this from a much larger clone, so it may be a read error. DNA of the CDR3: TGTGCCTGCAGTTTAGGGAACCGGGCAGATACGCAGTATTTT. It codes for CACSLGNRADTQYF. The chain joins TRBV28 to TRBJ2-3; D unclear. This CDR3 region has 14 residues. Germline CDR1 is MDHEN and CDR2 is SYDVKM.

The gene calls are TRBV6-2 or TRBV6-3 and TRBJ2-7; the match to TRBD1 covers 8 bases. The CDR3 consists of 18 residues. From germline, CDR1 is MNHEY and CDR2 SVGEGT. The ends lost 0 bases at V and 4 bases at J; junction bases unmatched: 14. Here the CDR3 reads CASSYSNRSGGSRYEQYF. The CDR3 nucleotides read TGTGCCAGCAGTTACTCGAACCGGTCAGGGGGCTCTAGGTACGAGCAGTACTTC.

This chain links TRBV7-2 with TRBJ1-2; D is unclear. V lost 1 base, J lost 7 bases, and 13 bases lay in between. Germline V lookup: CDR1 SGHTA, CDR2 FQGNSA. The CDR3 length is 14 residues. The CDR3 region has the DNA TGTGCCAGCAGCTTAGGTTCGGGAAGGAGTGGCTACACCTTC. This translates into CASSLGSGRSGYTF.

The chain has TRBV27 and TRBJ2-1; D ambiguous. CDR3 length equals 17 residues. V gave up 4 bases and J gave up 6 bases, with 22 bases separating them. Germline loops: CDR1 MNHEY, CDR2 SMNVEV (reference sequence). The CDR3 region is CASSWGRAYRYGNEQFF. The CDR3 nucleotides read TGTGCCAGCAGTTGGGGTAGGGCCTACCGTTATGGCAATGAGCAGTTCTTC.

This clonotype was seen a handful of times. The J gene is TRBJ2-1, the V gene TRBV7-9; the D gene is possibly TRBD1 (5 bases). Germline V gene data show CDR1 as SEHNR and CDR2 as FQNEAQ (reference sequence). The CDR3 has 16 residues. Trimming took 4 bases from V and 1 from J, leaving 14 bases between them. The CDR3 DNA reads as TGTGCCAGCAGCTCTACAGGCACTTCTTCCTACAATGAGCAGTTCTTC. It encodes CASSSTGTSSYNEQFF.

This clonotype has only a few counts. The chain couples TRBV20-1 to TRBJ1-1, with a possible D match to TRBD1 (5 bases). The V end was cut by 3 bases, the J end by 2 bases, with 13 bases between. The germline V gene has CDR1 DFQATT and CDR2 SNEGSKA (reference sequence). CDR3 length: 14 residues. Written as DNA, the CDR3 is TGCAGTGCTAGGACAGTCGAAGGAAACACTGAAGCTTTCTTT. This codes for CSARTVEGNTEAFF.